This T cell receptor (beta chain) appears in the sequencing data of a study of shared clonotypes between healthy human individuals (dated by TCRdb to 2020 to 2022). Notes on the research overall: A few men and a couple of women, aged 18 to 49 years, made up the cohort. For each donor, CD4 naive and CD4 memory were each given three plates, CD8 naive was given two plates, and CD8 memory was given one plate. To estimate repertoire size and how much clonotype sharing occurs between individuals, the study deeply sequenced the blood TCR repertoires of five healthy adults. To increase sequencing depth and limit assay-specific biases, different laboratories used diverse techniques to prepare libraries and sequence TCR repertoires. Leukapheresis yielded between about 0.94 and 8.9 billion PBMCs per donor. General study outcomes and caveats: Naive subsets generally had larger estimated clonotype richness than memory subsets. Because the study included only a small number of donors, the genetic and exposure-history diversity represented was limited. Pairwise subsampling indicated that sequencing depth was expected to affect the degree of clonotype sharing among donors. Even with the large sequencing depth, rarefaction of the sorted-subset datasets indicated that sequencing was incomplete. Compared with non-shared clonotypes, clonotypes shared by all four sorted-subset donors had higher generation probabilities. Sharing across several donors was observed for around 5% of naive CD4, about 4% of naive CD8, 2% to 2.5% of memory CD4, and roughly 0.4% of memory CD8 clonotypes. Only blood was sampled, and tissue TCR repertoires likely differ from those in blood.

The donors were healthy, HIV-negative adults who had no recently reported acute infections or vaccinations. Every donor was a Caucasian adult residing in Nashville, Tennessee, USA. CD4+ T cells were enriched through magnetic negative selection, after which naive cells were positively selected on CD45RA and the remaining negative fraction served as the memory subset. After blood collection by leukapheresis, PBMCs were isolated using Ficoll-Histopaque density gradient centrifugation and then cryopreserved in the vapor phase of liquid nitrogen. Analytical flow cytometry was used to check the purity and quantity of each magnetically sorted T cell population. From each sorted fraction, genomic DNA was isolated and quantified by UV absorbance on a Nanodrop 2000c. A remark on this clone: Its antigen target is currently unknown. Qualities for individual bases were not recorded, and no much larger clone is one base off.

TCR CDR3 regions were amplified from genomic DNA by multiplex PCR using the deep immunoSEQ assay. Genomic DNA extracted from each cell subset was distributed evenly over all wells of several immunoSEQ 96-well plates, and each plate served as one replicate. Each replicate PCR for sorted subsets received about 0.2 ug genomic DNA, equal to about 30,000 T cell genomes. Purified libraries were quantified with a Qubit 3.0 fluorometer, sized on a Bioanalyzer 2100, and re-quantified with the KAPA Library Quantification kit. Every immunoSEQ 96-well plate was sequenced on a dedicated single-read 150-cycle Illumina NextSeq 550 flow cell. The authors processed their data as follows. Because the immunoSEQ output included only junctional sequences and no quality scores, the filtering could not be the same as the filtering used for full-length reads. Sequences were annotated with PyIR, a Python wrapper for IgBLAST v1.9, and V/J genes and CDR3 were assigned using IMGT germline references. Reads were filtered out if the reads had weak V/J assignments (E-value above 1e-6), no CDR3, stop codons, out-of-frame junctions, or ambiguous translated residues. A V3J clonotype was defined by an identical inferred V gene, J gene, and CDR3 amino acid sequence. Percentage overlap between repertoires was calculated by dividing the number of shared unique clonotypes by the size of the smaller repertoire. RTK rarefaction, the Chao1 estimator, and Recon v2.1 estimates of unobserved clonotypes were used to assess repertoire richness. For all TCRbeta clonotypes obtained by the gDNA method from a few donors, generation probabilities were computed with OLGA. TCRdb took over this immuneACCESS table, retaining in-frame rearrangements with V and J assigned. Such tables are incomplete; in checked studies, under half of the missing clones stem from an unresolved V gene, and the remainder is unexplained. V, J and clone size were drawn from that table, and D and trimming were deduced from the DNA. The sample table holds approximately 1,500,000 clones, of which around 98% were seen once. The ten largest clones capture around 0.45% of the sample.

Taken from the germline V gene, the CDR1 and CDR2 loops are MNHEY and SVGAGI. The CDR3 spans 14 residues, from the cysteine through the phenylalanine. Of all the DNA, just the CDR3 is kept, 42 bases in frame from base 1. Ends trimmed: V by 2 bases, J by 6 bases; bases unmatched to a gene: 1. Material: naive CD4+ T cells sorted from blood. The cell subset or site tag for this specimen amounts to: CD45RA+ positively selected. This chain joins TRBV6-5 to TRBJ2-1; 10 bases in the middle match TRBD2. This TCR was recovered from a man aged 25-40 years in good health. The DNA sequence follows: TGTGCCAGCAGTTACGTAGCGGGAGGCAATGAGCAGTTCTTC. It translates as CASSYVAGGNEQFF.